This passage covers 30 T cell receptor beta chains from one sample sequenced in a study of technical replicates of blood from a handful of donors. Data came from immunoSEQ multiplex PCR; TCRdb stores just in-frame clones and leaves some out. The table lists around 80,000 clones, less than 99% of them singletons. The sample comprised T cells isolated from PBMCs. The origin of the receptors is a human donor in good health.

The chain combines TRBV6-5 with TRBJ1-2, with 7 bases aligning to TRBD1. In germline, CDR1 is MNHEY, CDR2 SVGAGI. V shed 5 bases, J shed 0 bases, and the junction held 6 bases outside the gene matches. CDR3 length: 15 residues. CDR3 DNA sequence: TGTGCCAGCAGTCCACGACAGGGAGCTAACTATGGCTACACCTTC. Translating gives CASSPRQGANYGYTF.

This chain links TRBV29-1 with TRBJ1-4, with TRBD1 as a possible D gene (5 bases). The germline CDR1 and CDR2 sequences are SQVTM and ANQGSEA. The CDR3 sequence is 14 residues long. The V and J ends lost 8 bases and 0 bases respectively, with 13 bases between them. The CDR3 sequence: CSSRGGSTNEKLFF. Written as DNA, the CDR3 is TGCAGCTCCCGCGGGGGTTCAACTAATGAAAAACTGTTTTTT.

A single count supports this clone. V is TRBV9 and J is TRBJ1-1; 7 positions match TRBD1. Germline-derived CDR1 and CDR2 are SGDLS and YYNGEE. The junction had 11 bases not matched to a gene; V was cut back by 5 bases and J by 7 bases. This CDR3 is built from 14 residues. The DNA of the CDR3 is TGTGCCAGCAGTGTCTCCGGGACAGCGGGTGAAGCTTTCTTT. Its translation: CASSVSGTAGEAFF.

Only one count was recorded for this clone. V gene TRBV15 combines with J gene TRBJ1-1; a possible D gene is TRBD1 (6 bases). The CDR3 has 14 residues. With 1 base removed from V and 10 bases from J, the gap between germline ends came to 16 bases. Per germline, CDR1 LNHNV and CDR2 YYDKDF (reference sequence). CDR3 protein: CATSRAVPGHGAFF. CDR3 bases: TGTGCCACCAGCAGAGCCGTACCGGGACACGGAGCTTTCTTT.

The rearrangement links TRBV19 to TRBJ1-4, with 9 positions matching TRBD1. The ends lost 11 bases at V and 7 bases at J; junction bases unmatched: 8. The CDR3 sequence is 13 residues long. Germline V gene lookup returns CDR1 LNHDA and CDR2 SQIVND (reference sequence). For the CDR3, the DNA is TGTGCCTTAATGGGGACAGGGCCTGAAAAACTGTTTTTT. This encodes CALMGTGPEKLFF.

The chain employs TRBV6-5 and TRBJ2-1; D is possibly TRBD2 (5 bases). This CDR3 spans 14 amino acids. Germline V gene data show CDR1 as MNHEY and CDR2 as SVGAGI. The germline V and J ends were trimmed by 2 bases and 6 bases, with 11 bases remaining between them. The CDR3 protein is CASSYVGVGNEQFF. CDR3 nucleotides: TGTGCCAGCAGTTACGTGGGAGTGGGCAATGAGCAGTTCTTC.

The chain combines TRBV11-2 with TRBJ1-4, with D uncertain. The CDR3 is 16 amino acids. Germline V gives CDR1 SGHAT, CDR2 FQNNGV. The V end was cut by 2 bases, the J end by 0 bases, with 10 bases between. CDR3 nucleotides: TGTGCCAGCAGCTTAAACGGGATCGCAACTAATGAAAAACTGTTTTTT. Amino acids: CASSLNGIATNEKLFF.

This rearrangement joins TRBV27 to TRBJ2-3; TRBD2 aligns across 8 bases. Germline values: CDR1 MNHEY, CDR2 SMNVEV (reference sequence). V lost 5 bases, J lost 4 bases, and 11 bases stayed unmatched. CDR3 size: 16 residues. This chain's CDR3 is CASSPSAGDRPDTQYF. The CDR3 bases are TGTGCCAGCAGTCCGTCAGCGGGAGACCGTCCAGATACGCAGTATTTT.

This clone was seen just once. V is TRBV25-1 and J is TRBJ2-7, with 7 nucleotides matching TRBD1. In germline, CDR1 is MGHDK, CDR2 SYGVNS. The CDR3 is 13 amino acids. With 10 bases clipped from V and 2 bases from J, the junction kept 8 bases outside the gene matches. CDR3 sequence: CATSPGTAYEQYF. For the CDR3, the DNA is TGTGCCACCTCGCCCGGGACAGCCTACGAGCAGTACTTC.

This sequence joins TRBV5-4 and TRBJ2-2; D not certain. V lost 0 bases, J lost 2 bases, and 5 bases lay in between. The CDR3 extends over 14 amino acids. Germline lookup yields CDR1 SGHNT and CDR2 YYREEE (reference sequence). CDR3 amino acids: CASSLALNTGELFF. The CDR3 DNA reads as TGTGCCAGCAGCTTGGCCTTAAACACCGGGGAGCTGTTTTTT.

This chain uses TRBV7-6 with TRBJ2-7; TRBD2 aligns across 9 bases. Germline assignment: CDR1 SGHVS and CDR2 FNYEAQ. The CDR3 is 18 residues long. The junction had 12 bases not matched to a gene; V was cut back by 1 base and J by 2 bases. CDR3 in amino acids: CASSLVRTSDEDPYEQYF. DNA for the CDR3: TGTGCCAGCAGCTTAGTTAGGACTAGCGACGAGGATCCCTACGAGCAGTACTTC.

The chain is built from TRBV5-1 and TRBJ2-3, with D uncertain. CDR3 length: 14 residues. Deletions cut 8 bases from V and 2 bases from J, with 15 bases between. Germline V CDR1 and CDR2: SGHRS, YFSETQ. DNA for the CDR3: TGCGCCAGTGTACTGGCGGCCTTCACAGATACGCAGTATTTT. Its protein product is CASVLAAFTDTQYF. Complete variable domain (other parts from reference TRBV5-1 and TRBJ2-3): KAGVTQTPRYLIKTRGQQVTLSCSPISGHRSVSWYQQTPGQGLQFLFEYFSETQRNKGNFPGRFSGRQFSNSRSEMNVSTLELGDSALYLCASVLAAFTDTQYFGPGTRLTVL.

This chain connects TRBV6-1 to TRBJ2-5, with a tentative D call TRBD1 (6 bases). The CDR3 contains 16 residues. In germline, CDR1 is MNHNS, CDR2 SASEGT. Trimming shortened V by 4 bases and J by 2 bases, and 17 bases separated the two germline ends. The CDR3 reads CASSGGFYRAQETQYF. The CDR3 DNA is TGTGCCAGCAGTGGGGGCTTTTACAGGGCACAAGAGACCCAGTACTTC.

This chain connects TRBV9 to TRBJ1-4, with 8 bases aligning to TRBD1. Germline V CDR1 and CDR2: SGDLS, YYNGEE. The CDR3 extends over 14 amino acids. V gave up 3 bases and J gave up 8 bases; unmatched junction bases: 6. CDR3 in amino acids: CASSGRQGYEKLFF. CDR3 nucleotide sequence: TGTGCCAGCAGCGGCAGACAGGGGTACGAAAAACTGTTTTTT.

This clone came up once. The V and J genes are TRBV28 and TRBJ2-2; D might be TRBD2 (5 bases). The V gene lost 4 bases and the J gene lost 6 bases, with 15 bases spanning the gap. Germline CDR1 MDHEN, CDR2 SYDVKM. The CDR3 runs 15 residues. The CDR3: CASSSGLEAAGELFF. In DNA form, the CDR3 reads TGTGCCAGCAGTTCTGGACTCGAGGCGGCCGGGGAGCTGTTTTTT.

The CDR3 DNA reads TGTGCCAGCAGTGAAAGTGGGACAGTAGGCACTGAAGCTTTCTTT. As protein: CASSESGTVGTEAFF. V gene TRBV2 combines with J gene TRBJ1-1; 7 positions agree with TRBD1. The CDR3 sequence is 15 residues long. CDR1 is SNHLY and CDR2 is FYNNEI in the germline V gene. V shed 2 bases, J shed 4 bases, and the junction held 7 bases outside the gene matches.

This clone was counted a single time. The CDR3 sequence is CAWDRFDEQYF. CDR3 in DNA: TGTGCCTGGGACAGGTTCGACGAGCAGTACTTC. The V and J genes are TRBV30 and TRBJ2-7; perhaps TRBD1 as D (6 bases). CDR1 and CDR2 (germline): GTSNPN, SVGIG (reference sequence). The ends were cut back, 5 bases at V and 5 bases at J, with 10 bases in the middle. This CDR3 has 11 residues.

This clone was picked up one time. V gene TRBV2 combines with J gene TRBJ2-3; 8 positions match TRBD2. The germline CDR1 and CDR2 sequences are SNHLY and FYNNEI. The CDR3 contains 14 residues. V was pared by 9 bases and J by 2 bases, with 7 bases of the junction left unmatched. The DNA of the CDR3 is TGTGCCAGAAGCGGGAGCGGGTACACAGATACGCAGTATTTT. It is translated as CARSGSGYTDTQYF.

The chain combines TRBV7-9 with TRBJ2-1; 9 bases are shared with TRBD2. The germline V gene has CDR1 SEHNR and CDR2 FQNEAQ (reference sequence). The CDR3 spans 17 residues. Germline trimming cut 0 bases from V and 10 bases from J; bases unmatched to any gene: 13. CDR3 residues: CASSLARAGGHNREQFF. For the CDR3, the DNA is TGTGCCAGCAGCTTAGCGAGGGCGGGAGGGCATAACAGGGAGCAGTTCTTC. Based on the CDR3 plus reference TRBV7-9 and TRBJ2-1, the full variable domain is DTGVSQNPRHKITKRGQNVTFRCDPISEHNRLYWYRQTLGQGPEFLTYFQNEAQLEKSRLLSDRFSAERPKGSFSTLEIQRTEQGDSAMYLCASSLARAGGHNREQFFGPGTRLTVL.

The CDR3 region is CASNPVSGSPSGNTIYF. The CDR3 DNA reads TGTGCCAGCAATCCCGTATCAGGGTCCCCCTCTGGAAACACCATATATTTT. The chain joins TRBV2 to TRBJ1-3; maybe TRBD1 (5 bases). This CDR3 spans 17 amino acids. The ends were cut back, 7 bases at V and 0 bases at J, with 19 bases in the middle. CDR1 is SNHLY, CDR2 FYNNEI, per germline.

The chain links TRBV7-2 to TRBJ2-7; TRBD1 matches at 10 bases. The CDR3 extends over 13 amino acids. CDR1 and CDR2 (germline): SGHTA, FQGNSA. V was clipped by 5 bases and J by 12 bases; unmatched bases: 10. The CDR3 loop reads CASSTDRGILLYF. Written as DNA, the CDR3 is TGTGCCAGCAGCACGGACAGGGGGATTCTGTTGTACTTC.

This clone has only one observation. CDR3 sequence (DNA): TGTGCCAGCAACGGTAACAATGAGCAGTTCTTC. Protein sequence: CASNGNNEQFF. The V gene is TRBV27, the J gene TRBJ2-1; D is unresolved. The V end was cut by 7 bases, the J end by 5 bases, with 6 bases between. Germline assignment: CDR1 MNHEY and CDR2 SMNVEV (reference sequence). The CDR3 sequence is 11 residues long.

The CDR3 protein is CASTAEGNYGYTF. DNA for the CDR3: TGCGCCAGCACGGCCGAGGGAAACTATGGCTACACCTTC. The chain carries TRBV5-1 and TRBJ1-2, with no clear D. Germline CDR1 SGHRS, CDR2 YFSETQ. The CDR3 length is 13 residues. The V end was cut by 6 bases, the J end by 2 bases, with 11 bases between.

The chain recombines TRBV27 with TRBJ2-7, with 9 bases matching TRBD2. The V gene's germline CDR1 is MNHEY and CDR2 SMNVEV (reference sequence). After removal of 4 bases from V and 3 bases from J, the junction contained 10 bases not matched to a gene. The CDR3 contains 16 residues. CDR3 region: CASSSPGGSGGYEQYF. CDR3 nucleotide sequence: TGTGCCAGCAGTTCCCCCGGTGGTAGCGGGGGCTACGAGCAGTACTTC.

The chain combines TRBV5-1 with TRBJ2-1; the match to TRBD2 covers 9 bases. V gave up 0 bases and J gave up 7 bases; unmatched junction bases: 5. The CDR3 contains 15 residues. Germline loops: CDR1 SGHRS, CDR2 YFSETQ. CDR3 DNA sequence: TGCGCCAGCAGCTTGGGGCTAGCGGGGACTAATGAGCAGTTCTTC. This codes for CASSLGLAGTNEQFF.

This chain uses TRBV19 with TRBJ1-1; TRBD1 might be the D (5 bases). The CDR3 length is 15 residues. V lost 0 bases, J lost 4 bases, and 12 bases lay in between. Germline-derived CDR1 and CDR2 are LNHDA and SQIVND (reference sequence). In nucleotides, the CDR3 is TGTGCCAGTAGTATAGATCGGGAGGGGCCCACTGAAGCTTTCTTT. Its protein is CASSIDREGPTEAFF.

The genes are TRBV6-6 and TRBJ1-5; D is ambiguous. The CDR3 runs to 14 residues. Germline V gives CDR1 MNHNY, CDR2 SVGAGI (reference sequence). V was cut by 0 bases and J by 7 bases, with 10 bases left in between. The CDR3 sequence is CASSYSGGGQPQHF. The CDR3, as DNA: TGTGCCAGCAGTTACTCCGGAGGAGGGCAGCCCCAGCATTTT.

This CDR3 reads CASSQVAGVTDTQYF. CDR3 sequence (DNA): TGCGCCAGCAGCCAGGTAGCGGGGGTCACAGATACGCAGTATTTT. This rearrangement joins TRBV4-1 to TRBJ2-3, with 9 bases lining up with TRBD2. With V trimmed by 3 bases and J by 2 bases, 3 bases remained unmatched. The CDR3 consists of 15 residues. From germline, CDR1 is MGHRA and CDR2 YSYEKL.

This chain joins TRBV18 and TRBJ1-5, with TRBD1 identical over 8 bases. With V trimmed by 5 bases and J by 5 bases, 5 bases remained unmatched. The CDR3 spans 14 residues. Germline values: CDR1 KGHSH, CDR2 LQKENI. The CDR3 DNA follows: TGTGCCAGCTCAGCCAGGGGGCGCGATCAGCCCCAGCATTTT. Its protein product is CASSARGRDQPQHF.

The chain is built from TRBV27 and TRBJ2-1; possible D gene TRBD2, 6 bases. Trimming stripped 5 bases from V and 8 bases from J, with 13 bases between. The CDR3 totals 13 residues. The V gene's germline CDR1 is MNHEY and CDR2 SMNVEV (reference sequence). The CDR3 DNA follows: TGTGCCAGCAGTGCGATAGGGGACTATGAGCAGTTCTTC. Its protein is CASSAIGDYEQFF.